The 26 T cell receptor beta chains reported below all come from one sample, sequenced in a study of shared clonotypes between healthy human individuals. TCRdb keeps only in-frame clones here, not all; method: immunoSEQ multiplex PCR. The table shows about 600,000 clones, with 95% to 98% occurring only once. Input material: naive CD4+ T cells sorted from blood. Subset defined: CD45RA+ positively selected. The receptors derive from a woman in her thirties in good health.

The V and J genes are TRBV19 and TRBJ2-3, with D unclear. The V gene lost 3 bases and the J gene lost 6 bases, with 25 bases spanning the gap. Germline loops: CDR1 LNHDA, CDR2 SQIVND (reference sequence). The CDR3 extends over 18 amino acids. The CDR3 nucleotides are TGTGCCAGTAGTATGTTTAGTGCGGCATTACCGTTAAGGGATACGCAGTATTTT. Its translation: CASSMFSAALPLRDTQYF.

V gene TRBV7-9 combines with J gene TRBJ1-2; 7 bases are a match to TRBD1. V dropped 4 bases and J dropped 4; count of bases not matched to a gene: 6. Germline values: CDR1 SEHNR, CDR2 FQNEAQ (reference sequence). This CDR3 is 14 amino acids long. The CDR3 DNA reads TGTGCCAGCAGCTATGGACAGGCGGGCTATGGCTACACCTTC. Protein product: CASSYGQAGYGYTF.

CDR3 in amino acids: CASSESGLANTGELFF. The CDR3 bases are TGTGCCAGCAGTGAATCTGGACTAGCGAACACCGGGGAGCTGTTTTTT. V gene TRBV2 combines with J gene TRBJ2-2, with 7 bases that match TRBD2. This CDR3 is 16 amino acids long. V trimming: 2 bases; J trimming: 0 bases; junction bases outside the gene matches: 3. Looked up from germline, CDR1 is SNHLY and CDR2 is FYNNEI.

DNA of the CDR3: TGTGCCAGCAGTGTAGACACCGGGGAGCTGTTTTTT. Amino acid sequence: CASSVDTGELFF. V gene TRBV28 combines with J gene TRBJ2-2; no clear D. CDR1 and CDR2 (germline): MDHEN, SYDVKM. Between the trimmed V and J ends, which lost 5 bases and 3 bases, there was a span of 4 bases. The CDR3 extends over 12 amino acids.

The chain couples TRBV28 to TRBJ2-7; unclear D gene. The CDR3 length is 15 residues. Germline V lookup: CDR1 MDHEN, CDR2 SYDVKM. V was clipped by 5 bases and J by 4 bases, with 18 bases between them. In DNA form, the CDR3 reads TGTGCCAGCAGTCCCACCTCTCCCATAAATTACGAGCAGTACTTC. Translated, it gives CASSPTSPINYEQYF.

The chain joins TRBV27 to TRBJ1-6, with D maybe TRBD1 (5 bases). The CDR3 covers 16 residues. CDR1 is MNHEY, CDR2 SMNVEV, per germline (reference sequence). The V gene lost 1 base and the J gene lost 4 bases, with 11 bases spanning the gap. The CDR3 here is CASSLYGTLYNSPLHF. DNA for the CDR3: TGTGCCAGCAGTTTATATGGGACGCTTTATAATTCACCCCTCCACTTT.

As to this clone: Other nucleotide sequences from this sample produce the same CDR3. CDR3 protein: CASSEVGDTQYF. Written as DNA, the CDR3 is TGTGCCAGCAGTGAAGTTGGAGATACGCAGTATTTT. The rearrangement joins TRBV6-1 to TRBJ2-3; no reliable D call. The CDR3 runs 12 residues. In germline, CDR1 is MNHNS, CDR2 SASEGT. V gave up 1 base and J gave up 5 bases, with 4 bases separating them.

V and J are TRBV2 and TRBJ1-1; D is unclear. The V and J ends lost 3 bases and 5 bases respectively, with 13 bases between them. This CDR3 is 14 amino acids long. The germline V gene encodes CDR1 SNHLY and CDR2 FYNNEI. CDR3 sequence (DNA): TGTGCCAGCAGTGATTTGGGATCAGGTACTGAAGCTTTCTTT. Amino acids: CASSDLGSGTEAFF.

This chain connects TRBV28 to TRBJ1-5; D possibly corresponds to TRBD1 (5 bases). Germline V gene lookup returns CDR1 MDHEN and CDR2 SYDVKM. The V gene lost 6 bases and the J gene lost 5 bases, with 29 bases spanning the gap. CDR3 size: 19 residues. Written as DNA, the CDR3 is TGTGCCAGCAGCCTCCGGGATCGCCAGGGCTGGGATCGTCATCAGCCCCAGCATTTT. Translated: CASSLRDRQGWDRHQPQHF.

The chain links TRBV19 to TRBJ2-3; 14 nucleotides match TRBD2. The CDR3 totals 17 residues. The junction had 8 bases not matched to a gene; V was cut back by 3 bases and J by 6 bases. The germline gives CDR1 LNHDA, CDR2 SQIVND (reference sequence). CDR3 coding DNA: TGTGCCAGTAGTATCCAGACTAGCGGGAGGGCCGGGGATACGCAGTATTTT. It encodes CASSIQTSGRAGDTQYF.

The chain is built from TRBV5-1 and TRBJ2-2; 15 positions agree with TRBD2. Germline trimming cut 4 bases from V and 0 bases from J; bases unmatched to any gene: 4. The length of the CDR3 is 18 residues. The germline V gene encodes CDR1 SGHRS and CDR2 YFSETQ. CDR3 amino acids: CASSQGLAGGPNTGELFF. The CDR3, as DNA: TGCGCCAGCAGCCAAGGACTAGCGGGAGGGCCGAACACCGGGGAGCTGTTTTTT.

This chain uses TRBV28 with TRBJ2-7; TRBD2 might be the D (6 bases). The CDR3 spans 14 residues. Deletions cut 6 bases from V and 4 bases from J, with 16 bases between. Germline V gene data show CDR1 as MDHEN and CDR2 as SYDVKM. The CDR3, as DNA: TGTGCCAGCAGAAACCCGACTAGTCAGTACGAGCAGTACTTC. It codes for CASRNPTSQYEQYF.

The chain combines TRBV2 with TRBJ2-7; D gene ambiguous. The CDR3 is 14 residues long. Germline CDR1 is SNHLY and CDR2 is FYNNEI. The germline V and J ends were trimmed by 2 bases and 2 bases, with 10 bases remaining between them. The CDR3 DNA reads as TGTGCCAGCAGTGAATCGGGCCAGACCTACGAGCAGTACTTC. Its translation is CASSESGQTYEQYF.

This rearrangement joins TRBV5-1 to TRBJ2-1; TRBD2 aligns across 7 bases. V shed 3 bases and J 7 bases; nucleotides not matched to a gene: 10. The germline CDR1 and CDR2 sequences are SGHRS and YFSETQ. The CDR3 runs to 15 residues. The CDR3 spells CASSSTSVTGNEQFF. In DNA form, the CDR3 reads TGCGCCAGCAGCTCCACTAGCGTAACCGGGAATGAGCAGTTCTTC.

The V and J genes are TRBV7-8 and TRBJ2-6; possibly TRBD2 for D (5 bases). The germline V gene encodes CDR1 SGHVS and CDR2 FQNEAQ. Trimming took 6 bases from V and 4 from J, leaving 16 bases between them. CDR3 length: 16 amino acids. DNA of the CDR3: TGTGCCAGCAGTCAGGTGGGGAGCTCCGGGGCCAACGTCCTGACTTTC. Its translation is CASSQVGSSGANVLTF.

The V and J genes are TRBV28 and TRBJ1-5; no clear D gene. Trimming left V 5 bases short and J 0 bases short, with 17 bases between. CDR1 is MDHEN, CDR2 SYDVKM, per germline. CDR3 length: 17 residues. The CDR3 DNA sequence: TGTGCCAGCAGTCCAACGACCATCTACACTAGCAATCAGCCCCAGCATTTT. Translation: CASSPTTIYTSNQPQHF.

This sequence joins TRBV4-2 and TRBJ2-5; 8 bases are a match to TRBD2. In germline, CDR1 is LGHNA, CDR2 YNFKEQ. This CDR3 comprises 16 residues. The J segment lost 2 bases and the V segment lost 5 bases, leaving 10 bases of the junction unmatched. CDR3 nucleotides: TGTGCCAGCAGCTCTTTAGCGGGAACTCATCAAGAGACCCAGTACTTC. Encoded protein: CASSSLAGTHQETQYF.

The CDR3 region is CASAYTVYNEQFF. CDR3 nucleotides: TGTGCCAGCGCCTATACGGTCTACAATGAGCAGTTCTTC. The chain has TRBV6-6 and TRBJ2-1; D unclear. Germline V gene data show CDR1 as MNHNY and CDR2 as SVGAGI (reference sequence). The CDR3 sequence is 13 residues long. V was clipped by 8 bases and J by 3 bases, with 11 bases between them.

J is TRBJ2-5 and V is TRBV28, with a tentative D call TRBD2 (5 bases). The J call is doubtful: the DNA matches TRBJ2-7 better. This CDR3 is built from 13 residues. Germline V gene data show CDR1 as MDHEN and CDR2 as SYDVKM. The CDR3 DNA reads as TGTGCCAGCAGTGCGCGGGCGAGTTACGAGCAGTACTTC. Protein sequence: CASSARASYEQYF.

The rearrangement joins TRBV7-2 to TRBJ1-1, with unresolved D. The V gene's germline CDR1 is SGHTA and CDR2 FQGNSA. Trimming removed 3 bases at V and 8 bases at J, with 31 bases between. This CDR3 has 19 amino acids. The CDR3 DNA sequence: TGTGCCAGCAGCTTCACATCCTTGGACCCTTCGACGGTTCCAGGAGAAGCTTTCTTT. Amino acids: CASSFTSLDPSTVPGEAFF.

The chain has TRBV7-9 and TRBJ1-5; D unclear. Deletions cut 5 bases from V and 3 bases from J, with 11 bases between. Per the germline V gene, CDR1 is SEHNR and CDR2 is FQNEAQ (reference sequence). This CDR3 spans 14 amino acids. CDR3 in amino acids: CASSLGPDNQPQHF. In nucleotides, the CDR3 is TGTGCCAGCAGCCTTGGGCCTGACAATCAGCCCCAGCATTTT.

V gene TRBV5-1 combines with J gene TRBJ2-4; TRBD2 aligns across 7 bases. With V trimmed by 0 bases and J by 3 bases, 9 bases remained unmatched. Germline V gives CDR1 SGHRS, CDR2 YFSETQ. The CDR3 has 17 residues. The CDR3 sequence: CASSLAAGATNKNIQYF. CDR3 bases: TGCGCCAGCAGCTTGGCGGCGGGAGCGACCAACAAAAACATTCAGTACTTC.

The CDR3 region has the DNA TGCGCCAGCAGCTTGGAACCCAGCTCCTACAATGAGCAGTTCTTC. Its protein is CASSLEPSSYNEQFF. The chain links TRBV5-1 to TRBJ2-1; no clear D gene. Per germline, CDR1 SGHRS and CDR2 YFSETQ. V was pared by 0 bases and J by 0 bases, with 7 bases between. The CDR3 is made up of 15 amino acids.

On this clone: The junction and the germline gene differ at one end; a read error may be behind it. Other DNA sequences in the sample encode the same CDR3. The chain carries TRBV25-1 and TRBJ1-1, with D perhaps matching TRBD1 (6 bases). This CDR3 has 13 residues. Looked up from germline, CDR1 is MGHDK and CDR2 is SYGVNS. This chain's CDR3 is CASLDRMNTEAFF. Written as DNA, the CDR3 is TGTGCCAGCCTAGACAGGATGAATACTGAAGCTTTCTTT. The complete variable domain, with remaining parts taken from reference TRBV25-1 and TRBJ1-1, reads EADIYQTPRYLVIGTGKKITLECSQTMGHDKMYWYQQDPGMELHLIHYSYGVNSTEKGDLSSESTVSRIRTEHFPLTLESARPSHTSQYLCASLDRMNTEAFFGQGTRLTVV.

The chain has TRBV6-6 and TRBJ2-7, with TRBD1 identical over 8 bases. Losses at the gene ends were 8 bases for V and 7 bases for J; bases not matched to a gene: 4. The CDR3 is 11 residues long. The germline CDR1 and CDR2 sequences are MNHNY and SVGAGI (reference sequence). CDR3 residues: CASRRGPEQYF. Written as DNA, the CDR3 is TGTGCCAGCCGCAGGGGGCCGGAGCAGTACTTC.

This clone has just one count. The rearrangement uses TRBV2 and TRBJ2-7; D tentatively fits TRBD1 or TRBD2 (5 bases each). This CDR3 is 12 amino acids long. The V gene lost 3 bases and the J gene lost 6 bases, with 9 bases spanning the gap. Germline CDR1 SNHLY, CDR2 FYNNEI. CDR3 loop: CASSDGTTEQYF. CDR3 bases: TGTGCCAGCAGTGACGGGACGACCGAGCAGTACTTC.